The rows below give T cell receptor beta chains drawn from one sample of a study of cytotoxic CD8 clonotypes in ibrutinib-treated CLL. Libraries were prepared by immunoSEQ multiplex PCR; TCRdb keeps only in-frame clonotypes and omits some of them. The data show 150,000 to 200,000 clones, 72% seen once. The sequencing used PBMCs, collected after 24 months of ibrutinib treatment. Receptors originate from a human donor with chronic lymphocytic leukemia. CDR3s include the opening cysteine and the closing phenylalanine or tryptophan. A D gene is named only where the DNA matches it firmly. Clone sizes are given selectively: once, few, many, or a class where the clone is expanded.

length,size,D,J,V,DNA,CDR3
15,-,TRBD1,TRBJ2-7,TRBV7-9,TGTGCCAGCATAATCCGGCGAGGCAGGGGGCTCGAGCAGTACTTC,CASIIRRGRGLEQYF
15,-,TRBD2,TRBJ2-5,TRBV13,TGTGCCAGCAGCTCAAGGGCGGGAGCTCAAGAGACCCAGTACTTC,CASSSRAGAQETQYF
14,-,-,TRBJ2-7,TRBV6-5,TGTGCCAGCAGGAACCGGGTACCCTCCTACGAGCAGTACTTC,CASRNRVPSYEQYF
16,-,TRBD2,TRBJ2-5,TRBV29-1,TGCAGCGTTGTAGATTTTACTAGCGGGACCCAAGAGACCCAGTACTTC,CSVVDFTSGTQETQYF
14,-,-,TRBJ2-2,TRBV6-9,TGTGCCAGCAGTTTCAGGGGAGACACCGGGGAGCTGTTTTTT,CASSFRGDTGELFF
17,-,-,TRBJ1-2,TRBV25-1,TGTGCCAGCAGTGAATTCGGGGGGCCCCGTTCCAACTATGGCTACACCTTC,CASSEFGGPRSNYGYTF
15,-,-,TRBJ2-1,TRBV7-2,TGTGCCAGCAGCCGGACTGCAAATACCTACAATGAGCAGTTCTTC,CASSRTANTYNEQFF
16,few,-,TRBJ1-2,TRBV7-9,TGTGCCAGCAGCTTATTAGTTGGTGCCAGGGTACGTGGCTACACCTTC,CASSLLVGARVRGYTF
14,-,-,TRBJ1-2,TRBV6-4,TGTGCCAGCAGTGACTCTGGGGGGCGCGATGGCTACACCTTC,CASSDSGGRDGYTF
16,-,TRBD1,TRBJ2-5,TRBV15,TGTGCCACCAGCAGGGACAGGGCTTCTCAGCGCGAGACCCAGTACTTC,CATSRDRASQRETQYF
16,-,-,TRBJ2-1,TRBV29-1,TGCAGCGTCGATACCCGGACGGTTAGCTCCTACAATGAGCAGTTCTTC,CSVDTRTVSSYNEQFF
14,-,-,TRBJ2-1,TRBV6-6,TGTGCCAGCAGTTACTCTCCCGGGAACAATGAGCAGTTCTTC,CASSYSPGNNEQFF
11,-,-,TRBJ2-7,TRBV15,TGTGCCACCGGGGACGTAACCGAGCAGTACTTC,CATGDVTEQYF
17,few,TRBD2,TRBJ2-5,TRBV27,TGTGCCAGCAGTTCCCGCCCGACTAGCGGGATAGTGGAGACCCAGTACTTC,CASSSRPTSGIVETQYF
15,-,-,TRBJ1-5,TRBV27,TGTGCCAGCAGTTTTTTGGGGGCTAGGAATCAGCCCCAGCATTTT,CASSFLGARNQPQHF
15,-,TRBD2,TRBJ2-7,TRBV6-5,TGTGCCAGCAGTTACTCGGGAGGGTCCGGGTACGAGCAGTACTTC,CASSYSGGSGYEQYF
16,few,TRBD2,TRBJ2-1,TRBV10-3,TGTGCCATCAGTGAGCCGGGACTAGCCCCCTACAATGAGCAGTTCTTC,CAISEPGLAPYNEQFF
14,-,-,TRBJ2-4,TRBV5-1,TGCGCCAGCAGCCCCTTTGGGGGAGGCAACATTCAGTACTTC,CASSPFGGGNIQYF
11,-,-,TRBJ2-7,TRBV7-9,TGTGCCAGCAGCTTAGCTCTCGAGCAGTACTTC,CASSLALEQYF
13,many,-,TRBJ2-5,TRBV7-7,TGTGCTAGCAGCTTAGAGCAGGGGTGGGCCCAGTACTTC,CASSLEQGWAQYF
15,-,-,TRBJ1-5,TRBV7-8,TGTGCCAGCAGCAAGACGACAGGCCGCAATCAGCCCCAGCATTTT,CASSKTTGRNQPQHF
15,-,TRBD1,TRBJ2-6,TRBV30,TGTGCCTGGACCCAGGGGGTTTCTGGGGCCAACGTCCTGACTTTC,CAWTQGVSGANVLTF
18,-,-,TRBJ1-1,TRBV5-4,TGTGCCAGCAGCTTGGCCCTGGGGGGGATTGACGGGAACACTGAAGCTTTCTTT,CASSLALGGIDGNTEAFF
14,-,-,TRBJ2-2,TRBV15,TGTGCCACCAGCAGAGTGTTAGATTTCGGGGAGCTGTTTTTT,CATSRVLDFGELFF
13,-,-,TRBJ2-7,TRBV29-1,TGCAGCGTTGAGGTCCGGACAACATACGAGCAGTACTTC,CSVEVRTTYEQYF
16,-,TRBD1,TRBJ1-2,TRBV15,TGTGCCACCAGCAGAGGTGATCTTACAGGGGCTCCCGGCTACACCTTC,CATSRGDLTGAPGYTF
16,-,TRBD1,TRBJ1-5,TRBV7-2,TGTGCCAGCAGTACAGGGGGCCCCTATAGCAATCAGCCCCAGCATTTT,CASSTGGPYSNQPQHF
15,few,-,TRBJ2-2,TRBV6-1,TGTGCCAGCAGCCAAGACCATGCGAACACCGGGGAGCTGTTTTTT,CASSQDHANTGELFF
14,-,-,TRBJ2-5,TRBV10-3,TGTGCCATCAGTGAGTCGATCGGAATTGGGACCCAGTACTTC,CAISESIGIGTQYF
14,few,TRBD2,TRBJ2-1,TRBV27,TGTGCCAGCAGTAAACTAGCGGTATACAATGAGCAGTTCTTC,CASSKLAVYNEQFF
14,once,-,TRBJ2-1,TRBV6-5,TGTGCCAGCAGTAAAACTCTAGCGTCCGATGAGCAGTTCTTC,CASSKTLASDEQFF
14,-,TRBD1,TRBJ1-1,TRBV11-2,TGTGCCAGCAGCCTGTGGACAGGGCGGGCTGAAGCTTTCTTT,CASSLWTGRAEAFF
14,-,-,TRBJ2-5,TRBV2,TGTGCCAGCAGTGTATGGGGGACCCAAGAGACCCAGTACTTC,CASSVWGTQETQYF
12,-,-,TRBJ2-3,TRBV10-3,TGTGCCATCAGAAGCGGCACAGATACGCAGTATTTT,CAIRSGTDTQYF
13,-,-,TRBJ1-1,TRBV6-5,TGTGCCAGCAGCGTTTCCCACTATGCTGAAGCTTTCTTT,CASSVSHYAEAFF
12,-,-,TRBJ2-7,TRBV6-1,TGTGCCAGCAGTAACAGGGATTACGAGCAGTACTTC,CASSNRDYEQYF
17,-,TRBD1,TRBJ1-2,TRBV7-2,TGTGCCAGCAGCTTAGGGCCCGGGACAGGGCCTTTCTATGGCTACACCTTC,CASSLGPGTGPFYGYTF
13,-,TRBD1,TRBJ1-1,TRBV7-2,TGTGCCAGCAGTTTAACAGGGGACACTGAAGCTTTCTTT,CASSLTGDTEAFF
17,-,TRBD2,TRBJ2-7,TRBV25-1,TGTGCCAGCAGTCGTAAAAAAACTAGCGGGTCGACCTACGAGCAGTACTTC,CASSRKKTSGSTYEQYF
13,few,-,TRBJ1-5,TRBV30,TGTGCCTGGAGTGGGGCGGGGGATCAGCCCCAGCATTTT,CAWSGAGDQPQHF
16,-,-,TRBJ2-7,TRBV9,TGTGCCAGCAGCCCTCGCATTAACGCGGGGGCGGCCGAGCAGTACTTC,CASSPRINAGAAEQYF
18,few,TRBD2,TRBJ2-2,TRBV7-3,TGTGCCAGCAGCTCAAAAATAGCGGGAGCGTCGAACACCGGGGAGCTGTTTTTT,CASSSKIAGASNTGELFF
16,-,-,TRBJ2-1,TRBV4-3,TGCGCCAGCAGCCAAGAAAACAGGGAAGTTTACAATGAGCAGTTCTTC,CASSQENREVYNEQFF
18,-,-,TRBJ2-6,TRBV28,TGTGCCAGCAGTCTAGAGTACAGGGTCCACTCTGGGGCCAACGTCCTGACTTTC,CASSLEYRVHSGANVLTF
14,-,TRBD2,TRBJ2-7,TRBV4-2,TGTGCCAGCAGCTACGAGCGGGGTCGTTTGGAGCAGTACTTC,CASSYERGRLEQYF